The clone carrying this T cell receptor (beta chain) was picked up one time. Its matching antigen is unknown. The sample comes from a study of cytomegalovirus exposure and HLA in healthy donors. Study-level points and caveats: An Asian-associated ancestry cluster reportedly showed fewer N-insertions than the approximately 660-donor mean in a later analysis. Presence/absence analysis assumed near-uniform sequencing depth across donors.

Germline-derived CDR1 and CDR2 are MNHNY and SVGAGI (reference sequence). CDR3 size: 15 residues. PCR amplification relied on 60 Vbeta primers (plus 13 Jbeta primers). Assay used: immunoSEQ multiplex PCR; TCRdb lists only in-frame clones, some missing. The sample lists 130,000 to 150,000 clones; almost 80% were seen once. Sample: PBMCs. The chain combines TRBV6-6 with TRBJ2-5, with TRBD2 identical over 9 bases. The J call may be wrong; the DNA end is better matched by TRBJ2-7. The origin of this receptor is a middle-aged woman in good health and CMV-seropositive. The CDR3 region has the DNA TGTGCCAGCAACGGCGGGGGGGCAAGGCTCGGCGAGCAGTACTTC. This gives the protein CASNGGGARLGEQYF.